The 5 T cell receptor beta chains listed next were all sequenced from one sample in a study of blood T cell repertoires in COVID-19. Using immunoSEQ multiplex PCR, the repertoire was profiled, and TCRdb retains in-frame clones only, with some absent. The sample holds 300,000 or so clones; around 84% are singletons and the top ten take more than 9%. Sequencing used PBMCs or T cells enriched from blood (not recorded which). The receptors here all came from a woman between 18 and 29 years old who had recovered from COVID-19.

This rearrangement joins TRBV30 to TRBJ1-1, with no clear D. The CDR3 consists of 8 residues. The V end was cut by 3 bases, the J end by 10 bases, with 3 bases between. Germline CDR1 is GTSNPN and CDR2 is SVGIG (reference sequence). The CDR3 nucleotides are TGTGCCTGGAGCGGAGCTTTCTTT. Protein sequence: CAWSGAFF.

This chain uses TRBV2 with TRBJ1-1; no reliable D call. Germline CDR1 reads SNHLY; CDR2 reads FYNNEI. This CDR3 region has 14 residues. Deletions cut 2 bases from V and 1 base from J, with 8 bases between. CDR3 region: CASSELGGNTEAFF. The CDR3 DNA reads TGTGCCAGCAGTGAATTGGGAGGGAACACTGAAGCTTTCTTT.

CDR3 nucleotide sequence: TGCGCCAGCAGCTTGCCTGTAAGCGGGACGGTTCCTGAGCAGTTCTTC. Its translation: CASSLPVSGTVPEQFF. This sequence joins TRBV5-1 and TRBJ2-1; TRBD2 matches 7 bases. Trimming at V came to 1 base and at J to 9 bases, leaving 13 bases not matched to a gene. Germline V lookup: CDR1 SGHRS, CDR2 YFSETQ. The CDR3 is 16 amino acids.

This clone was seen only once. The genes are TRBV12-3 or TRBV12-4 and TRBJ2-1, with D maybe TRBD2 (5 bases). Trimming pared 5 bases from V and 7 bases from J, leaving 6 bases between. This CDR3 has 11 amino acids. The CDR3 sequence is CASSEGNEQFF. DNA of the CDR3: TGTGCCAGCAGTGAGGGAAATGAGCAGTTCTTC.

The V call is TRBV7-6, the J call TRBJ2-3, with 8 bases aligning to TRBD2. The CDR3 spans 14 residues. From germline, CDR1 is SGHVS and CDR2 FNYEAQ. The V segment lost 2 bases and the J segment 5 bases; nucleotides outside the gene matches: 3. The CDR3 DNA follows: TGTGCCAGCAGCTTACGGGGGGGCAGAGATACGCAGTATTTT. Amino acids: CASSLRGGRDTQYF.